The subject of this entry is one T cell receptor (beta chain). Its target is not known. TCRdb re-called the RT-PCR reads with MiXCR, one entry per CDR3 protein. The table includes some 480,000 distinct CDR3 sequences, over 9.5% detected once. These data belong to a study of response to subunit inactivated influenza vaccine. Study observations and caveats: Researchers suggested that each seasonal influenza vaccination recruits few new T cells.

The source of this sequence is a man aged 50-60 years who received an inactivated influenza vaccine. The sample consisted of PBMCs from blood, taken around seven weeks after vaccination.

CDR3 sequence (DNA): TGTGCCAGCAGCCAAGAGTGGCACACTGAAGCTTTCTTT. Translation: CASSQEWHTEAFF. The J gene is TRBJ1-1, the V gene TRBV4-2; D ambiguous. This CDR3 spans 13 amino acids. Trimming took 0 bases from V and 3 from J, leaving 5 bases between them. CDR1 and CDR2 (germline): LGHNA, YNFKEQ.